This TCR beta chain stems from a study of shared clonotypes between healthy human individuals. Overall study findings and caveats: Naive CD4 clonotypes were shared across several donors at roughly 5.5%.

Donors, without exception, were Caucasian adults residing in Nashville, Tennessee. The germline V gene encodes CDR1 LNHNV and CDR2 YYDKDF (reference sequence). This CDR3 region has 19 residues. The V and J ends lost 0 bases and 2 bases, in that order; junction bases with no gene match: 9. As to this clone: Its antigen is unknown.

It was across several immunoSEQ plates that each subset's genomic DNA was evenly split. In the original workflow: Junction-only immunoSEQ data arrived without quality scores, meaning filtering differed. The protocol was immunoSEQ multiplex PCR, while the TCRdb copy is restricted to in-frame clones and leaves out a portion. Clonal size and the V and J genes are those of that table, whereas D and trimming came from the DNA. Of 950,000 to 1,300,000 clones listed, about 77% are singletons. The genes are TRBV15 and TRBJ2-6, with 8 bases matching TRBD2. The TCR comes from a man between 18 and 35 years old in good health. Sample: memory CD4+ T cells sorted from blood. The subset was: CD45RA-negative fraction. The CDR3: CATSRDLAGGYPGANVLTF. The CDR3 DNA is TGTGCCACCAGCAGAGATCTGGCGGGGGGTTACCCTGGGGCCAACGTCCTGACTTTC. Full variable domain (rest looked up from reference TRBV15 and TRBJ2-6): DAMVIQNPRYQVTQFGKPVTLSCSQTLNHNVMYWYQQKSSQAPKLLFHYYDKDFNNEADTPDNFQSRRPNTSFCFLDIRSPGLGDTAMYLCATSRDLAGGYPGANVLTFGAGSRLTVL.